These 17 T cell receptor beta chains were sequenced from one sample in a study of OX40 agonist ivuxolimab in advanced cancers. Measured with immunoSEQ multiplex PCR; TCRdb has only the in-frame clones, and not every one. The table includes about 46,000 clones, roughly nine tenths detected once. Sequencing used CD4+ or CD8+ T cells sorted from blood, obtained in a trial of the OX40 agonist ivuxolimab. All receptors come from an adult with an advanced solid tumor such as melanoma, head and neck, liver or kidney cancer.

The chain has TRBV12-5 and TRBJ1-6; D call uncertain. The CDR3 has 15 residues. Germline V gene sequence: CDR1 LGHNT, CDR2 FRNRAP. The V and J ends lost 7 bases and 9 bases respectively, with 19 bases between them. CDR3 in DNA: TGTGCTAGTGCCCCAGGCAGGCCTGCCCCTTCACCCCTCCACTTT. This gives the protein CASAPGRPAPSPLHF.

The chain links TRBV19 to TRBJ2-7; no firm D call. Deletions cut 3 bases from V and 3 bases from J, with 6 bases between. Per the germline V gene, CDR1 is LNHDA and CDR2 is SQIVND (reference sequence). This CDR3 contains 12 residues. CDR3 loop: CASSIKGYEQYF. Here the CDR3 DNA reads TGTGCCAGTAGTATTAAGGGCTACGAGCAGTACTTC.

The chain employs TRBV9 and TRBJ1-3; TRBD1 is a possible D gene (6 bases). Germline CDR1 reads SGDLS; CDR2 reads YYNGEE. CDR3 size: 14 residues. V shed 2 bases and J shed 2 bases, with 8 bases lying between them. CDR3 DNA: TGTGCCAGCAGCGTTACAGGGCCTGGAAACACCATATATTTT. This gives the protein CASSVTGPGNTIYF. Combining the CDR3 with reference TRBV9 and TRBJ1-3 gives the whole variable domain DSGVTQTPKHLITATGQRVTLRCSPRSGDLSVYWYQQSLDQGLQFLIQYYNGEERAKGNILERFSAQQFPDLHSELNLSSLELGDSALYFCASSVTGPGNTIYFGEGSWLTVV.

CDR3 in DNA: TGCGCCAGCAGCCAGGTCCGGGACCGCGGATCCGAGCAGTACTTC. The encoded protein is CASSQVRDRGSEQYF. The gene calls are TRBV4-1 and TRBJ2-7; D tentatively reads TRBD1 or TRBD2 (5 bases each). The CDR3 is 15 residues long. The germline V gene has CDR1 MGHRA and CDR2 YSYEKL. V was trimmed by 3 bases and J by 6 bases, leaving 18 bases between them.

This chain links TRBV27 with TRBJ2-1; perhaps D is TRBD1 or TRBD2 (5 bases each). The length of the CDR3 is 15 residues. V lost 2 bases and J 5 bases, leaving 13 bases between the germline ends. Per germline, CDR1 MNHEY and CDR2 SMNVEV (reference sequence). In nucleotides, the CDR3 is TGTGCCAGCAGTTTAGTAGCGAGGGGTAACAATGAGCAGTTCTTC. It yields the protein CASSLVARGNNEQFF.

The V and J genes are TRBV11-2 and TRBJ2-1, with D tentatively TRBD1 or TRBD2 (6 bases each). The CDR3 is 15 residues long. Trimming stripped 0 bases from V and 7 bases from J, with 13 bases between. CDR1 is SGHAT and CDR2 is FQNNGV in the germline V gene. Here the CDR3 DNA reads TGTGCCAGCAGCTTAGATCGGGGGCCGGGGAATGAGCAGTTCTTC. Its protein is CASSLDRGPGNEQFF.

The chain recombines TRBV7-8 with TRBJ2-7, with unresolved D. Germline lookup yields CDR1 SGHVS and CDR2 FQNEAQ. The CDR3 covers 15 residues. Trimming took 0 bases from V and 0 from J, leaving 9 bases between them. For the CDR3, the DNA is TGTGCCAGCAGCTTAGCAGGCCCCAACTCCTACGAGCAGTACTTC. It specifies CASSLAGPNSYEQYF.

This clone is medium-sized in the sample. The V gene is TRBV18, the J gene TRBJ2-1; TRBD1 agrees at 7 bases. CDR3 length: 14 amino acids. Looked up from germline, CDR1 is KGHSH and CDR2 is LQKENI. V shed 6 bases and J 7 bases; nucleotides not matched to a gene: 9. The CDR3 sequence: CASSRRDSRNEQFF. The CDR3, as DNA: TGTGCCAGCTCCCGTAGGGACAGTAGGAATGAGCAGTTCTTC. Drawing the rest from reference TRBV18 and TRBJ2-1, the complete variable domain is NAGVMQNPRHLVRRRGQEARLRCSPMKGHSHVYWYRQLPEEGLKFMVYLQKENIIDESGMPKERFSAEFPKEGPSILRIQQVVRGDSAAYFCASSRRDSRNEQFFGPGTRLTVL.

At least ten counts were recorded for this clone. The V gene is TRBV18, the J gene TRBJ1-1, with D unclear. Germline CDR1 KGHSH, CDR2 LQKENI. With 0 bases removed from V and 0 bases from J, the gap between germline ends came to 20 bases. There are 19 residues in the CDR3. CDR3 bases: TGTGCCAGCTCACCACCGGTTACGAACAGACTACTTCTGAACACTGAAGCTTTCTTT. It specifies CASSPPVTNRLLLNTEAFF.

The CDR3 here is CASSITSSNEQFF. The CDR3 DNA sequence: TGTGCCAGCAGCATAACTAGTTCCAATGAGCAGTTCTTC. The chain recombines TRBV13 with TRBJ2-1, with D possibly matching TRBD2 (5 bases). This CDR3 has 13 residues. Germline V gene sequence: CDR1 PRHDT, CDR2 FYEKMQ (reference sequence). V lost 5 bases and J lost 6, with 11 bases in between. Filled out from reference TRBV13 and TRBJ2-1, the complete variable domain reads AAGVIQSPRHLIKEKRETATLKCYPIPRHDTVYWYQQGPGQDPQFLISFYEKMQSDKGSIPDRFSAQQFSDYHSELNMSSLELGDSALYFCASSITSSNEQFFGPGTRLTVL.

The chain employs TRBV6-5 and TRBJ1-2; D ambiguous. V gave up 2 bases and J gave up 8 bases, with 12 bases separating them. CDR1 and CDR2 (germline): MNHEY, SVGAGI. The CDR3 spans 13 residues. The CDR3 spells CASSYHDTKGYTF. For the CDR3, the DNA is TGTGCCAGCAGTTACCACGATACAAAGGGCTACACCTTC.

The genes are TRBV4-3 and TRBJ1-5, with D uncertain. V was shortened by 2 bases and J by 4 bases, with 12 bases between the two germline ends. The V gene's germline CDR1 is LGHNA and CDR2 YSLEER. The length of the CDR3 is 15 residues. CDR3 bases: TGCGCCAGCAGCCAAATGCGGGGAGGAAATCAGCCCCAGCATTTT. This encodes CASSQMRGGNQPQHF.

For the CDR3, the DNA is TGTGCCAGCAGCTTGGGGGACAGGGCTAACTATGGCTACACCTTC. Its translation: CASSLGDRANYGYTF. The rearrangement uses TRBV5-4 and TRBJ1-2; 9 nucleotides match TRBD1. V trimming: 0 bases; J trimming: 0 bases; junction bases outside the gene matches: 0. The CDR3 contains 15 residues. Germline V gene sequence: CDR1 SGHNT, CDR2 YYREEE (reference sequence).

This chain connects TRBV21-1 to TRBJ1-5. TRBV21-1 is termed a pseudogene. The CDR3 length is 15 residues. The CDR3 DNA reads as TGTGCCAGCAGCAAACGTTGGGAGTACAATCAGCCCCAGCATTTT. Protein product: CASSKRWEYNQPQHF.

The chain recombines TRBV4-3 with TRBJ2-7; 11 bases are shared with TRBD1. The CDR3 covers 15 residues. Germline CDR1 and CDR2: LGHNA and YSLEER. V shed 0 bases and J 5 bases; nucleotides not matched to a gene: 3. CDR3: CASSQDRTGGHEQYF. The DNA of the CDR3 is TGCGCCAGCAGCCAAGACCGGACAGGGGGCCACGAGCAGTACTTC.

V is TRBV12-5 and J is TRBJ1-4, with 11 bases fitting TRBD1. Germline CDR1 is LGHNT and CDR2 is FRNRAP. This CDR3 spans 17 amino acids. The J segment lost 3 bases and the V segment lost 1 base, leaving 4 bases of the junction unmatched. The CDR3 region has the DNA TGTGCTAGTGGTTTGGCGGGACAGGGGGTATCTAATGAAAAACTGTTTTTT. It is translated as CASGLAGQGVSNEKLFF.

A few counts support this clone. The DNA for the CDR3 is TGTGCCAGCAGCGTAGGAGGGGGTGGAACTGAAGCTTTCTTT. Translating gives CASSVGGGGTEAFF. This chain connects TRBV9 to TRBJ1-1; possibly TRBD1 for D (6 bases). Germline V CDR1 and CDR2: SGDLS, YYNGEE. The ends were cut back, 0 bases at V and 5 bases at J, with 11 bases in the middle. The CDR3 runs 14 residues.